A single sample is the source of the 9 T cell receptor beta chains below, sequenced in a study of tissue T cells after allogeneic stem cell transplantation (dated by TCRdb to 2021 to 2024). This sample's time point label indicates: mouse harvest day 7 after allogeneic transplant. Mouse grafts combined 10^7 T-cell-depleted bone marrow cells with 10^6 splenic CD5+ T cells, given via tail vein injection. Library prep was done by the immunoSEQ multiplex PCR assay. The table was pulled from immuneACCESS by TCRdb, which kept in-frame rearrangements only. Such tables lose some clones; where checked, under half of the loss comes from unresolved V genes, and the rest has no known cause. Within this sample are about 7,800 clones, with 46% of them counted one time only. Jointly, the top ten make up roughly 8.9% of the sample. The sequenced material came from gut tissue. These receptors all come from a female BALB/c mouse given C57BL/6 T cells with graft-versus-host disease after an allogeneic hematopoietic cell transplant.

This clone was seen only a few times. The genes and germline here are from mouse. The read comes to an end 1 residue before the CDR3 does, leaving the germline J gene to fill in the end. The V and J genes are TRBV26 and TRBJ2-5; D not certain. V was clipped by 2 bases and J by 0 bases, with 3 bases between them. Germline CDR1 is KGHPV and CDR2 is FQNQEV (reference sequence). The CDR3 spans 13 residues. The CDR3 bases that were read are TGTGCCAGCAGTCTGAATAACCAAGACACCCAGTAC. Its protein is CASSLNNQDTQY. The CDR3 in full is CASSLNNQDTQYF.

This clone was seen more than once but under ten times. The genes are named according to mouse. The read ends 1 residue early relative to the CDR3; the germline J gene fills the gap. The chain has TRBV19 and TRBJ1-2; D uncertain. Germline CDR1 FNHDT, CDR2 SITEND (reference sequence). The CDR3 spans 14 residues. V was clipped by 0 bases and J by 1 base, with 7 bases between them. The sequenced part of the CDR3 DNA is TGTGCCAGCAGTATAGCTCGCAGAAACTCCGACTACACC. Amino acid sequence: CASSIARRNSDYT. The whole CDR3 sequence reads CASSIARRNSDYTF.

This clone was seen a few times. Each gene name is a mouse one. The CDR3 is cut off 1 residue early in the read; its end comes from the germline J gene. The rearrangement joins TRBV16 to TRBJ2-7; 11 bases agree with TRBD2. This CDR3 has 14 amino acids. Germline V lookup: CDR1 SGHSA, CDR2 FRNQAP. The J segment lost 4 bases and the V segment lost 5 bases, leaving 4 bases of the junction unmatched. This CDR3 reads CASSRDWGGYEQYF. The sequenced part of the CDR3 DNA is TGTGCAAGCAGCCGAGACTGGGGGGGATATGAACAGTAC.

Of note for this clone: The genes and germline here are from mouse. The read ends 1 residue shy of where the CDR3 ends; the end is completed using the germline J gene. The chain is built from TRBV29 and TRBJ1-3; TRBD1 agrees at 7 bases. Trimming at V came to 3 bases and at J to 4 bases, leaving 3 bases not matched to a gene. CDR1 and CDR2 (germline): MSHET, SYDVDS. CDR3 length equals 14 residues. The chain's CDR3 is CASSLRDRGNTLYF. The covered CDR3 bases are TGTGCTAGCAGTTTGCGGGACAGAGGAAATACGCTCTAT.

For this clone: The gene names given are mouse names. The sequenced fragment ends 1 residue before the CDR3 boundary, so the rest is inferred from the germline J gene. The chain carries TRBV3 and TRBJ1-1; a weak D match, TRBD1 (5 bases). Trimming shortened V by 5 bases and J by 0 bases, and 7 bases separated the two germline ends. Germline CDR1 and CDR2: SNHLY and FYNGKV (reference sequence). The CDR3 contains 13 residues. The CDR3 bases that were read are TGTGCCAGCAGCGGGGCTGCAAACACAGAAGTCTTC. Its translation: CASSGAANTEVF. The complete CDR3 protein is CASSGAANTEVFF.

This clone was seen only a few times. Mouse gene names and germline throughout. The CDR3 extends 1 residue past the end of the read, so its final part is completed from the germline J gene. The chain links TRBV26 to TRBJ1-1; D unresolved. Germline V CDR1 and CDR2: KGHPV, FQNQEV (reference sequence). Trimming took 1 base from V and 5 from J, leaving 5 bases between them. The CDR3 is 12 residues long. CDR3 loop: CASSLYQTEVFF. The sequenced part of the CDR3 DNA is TGTGCCAGCAGTCTGTACCAGACAGAAGTCTTC.

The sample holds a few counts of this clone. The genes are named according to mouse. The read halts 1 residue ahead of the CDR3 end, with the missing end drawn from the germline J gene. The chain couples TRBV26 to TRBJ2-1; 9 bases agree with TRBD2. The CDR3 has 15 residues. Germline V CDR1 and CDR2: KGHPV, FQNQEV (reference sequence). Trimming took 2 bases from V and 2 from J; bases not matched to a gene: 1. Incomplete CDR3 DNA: TGTGCCAGCAGTCTGAACTGGGGGGACTATGCTGAGCAGTTC. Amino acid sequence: CASSLNWGDYAEQF. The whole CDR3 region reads CASSLNWGDYAEQFF.

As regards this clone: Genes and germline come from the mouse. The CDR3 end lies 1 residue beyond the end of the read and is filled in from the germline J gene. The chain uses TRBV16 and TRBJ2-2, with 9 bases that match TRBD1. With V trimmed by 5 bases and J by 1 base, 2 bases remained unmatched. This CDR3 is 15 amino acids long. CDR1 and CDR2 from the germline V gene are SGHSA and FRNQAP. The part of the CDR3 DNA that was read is TGTGCAAGCAGCCGGGACAGGGAAAACACCGGGCAGCTCTAC. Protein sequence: CASSRDRENTGQLY. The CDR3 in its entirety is CASSRDRENTGQLYF.

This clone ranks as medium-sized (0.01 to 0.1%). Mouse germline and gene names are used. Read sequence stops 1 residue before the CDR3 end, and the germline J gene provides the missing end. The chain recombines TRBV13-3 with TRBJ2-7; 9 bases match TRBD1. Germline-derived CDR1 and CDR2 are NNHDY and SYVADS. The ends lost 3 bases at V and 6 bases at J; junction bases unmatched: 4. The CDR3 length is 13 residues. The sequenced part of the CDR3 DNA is TGTGCCAGCAGTGGGGACAGGGAGGGTGAACAGTAC. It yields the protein CASSGDREGEQY. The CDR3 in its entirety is CASSGDREGEQYF.